Below are 2 T cell receptor beta chains sequenced from a single sample in a study of OX40 agonist ivuxolimab in advanced cancers. Method: immunoSEQ multiplex PCR; TCRdb's copy keeps in-frame clones and lacks some. The table lists under 75,000 clones, less than 90% of them singletons, with roughly 0.69% in the top ten. The sample in question was CD4+ or CD8+ T cells sorted from blood, obtained in a trial of the OX40 agonist ivuxolimab. All receptors derive from an adult with an advanced solid tumor such as melanoma, head and neck, liver or kidney cancer.

This chain connects TRBV5-1 to TRBJ2-3; a weak D match, TRBD1 (6 bases). This CDR3 has 14 amino acids. The ends were cut back, 0 bases at V and 4 bases at J, with 9 bases in the middle. Germline-derived CDR1 and CDR2 are SGHRS and YFSETQ. CDR3 DNA sequence: TGCGCCAGCAGCTTGGGACAGGAGGCAGATACGCAGTATTTT. Amino acid sequence: CASSLGQEADTQYF.

The V call is TRBV6-5, the J call TRBJ1-2, with TRBD1 matching over 7 bases. The germline gives CDR1 MNHEY, CDR2 SVGAGI. Trimming removed 5 bases from V and 6 bases from J; junction bases left unmatched: 9. The CDR3 spans 14 residues. The CDR3, as DNA: TGTGCCAGCAGTCACGGGACAGTAGAACATGGCTACACCTTC. Protein sequence: CASSHGTVEHGYTF.